Listed below are T cell receptor beta chains from one sample, sequenced in a study of blood T cell repertoires in COVID-19. The table came from immunoSEQ multiplex PCR; TCRdb's copy has only in-frame clones and leaves some out. Of about 140,000 clones listed, 80% to 90% are singletons. The specimen sequenced was peripheral blood. These receptors came from an older woman with acute or convalescent COVID-19. The CDR3 runs from the conserved cysteine through the conserved F or W. Each record gives: clone size, J gene, V gene, D gene, CDR3 DNA, CDR3 protein. A D gene is named only where the DNA matches it firmly. The size entry is marked missing in some rows and otherwise reads once, few, many or a size class.

size: once; J: TRBJ2-2; V: TRBV20-1; D: TRBD2; DNA: TGCAGTGCTAGTTTGCTAGCGGGGGGGACCGTAAACACCGGGGAGCTGTTTTTT; CDR3: CSASLLAGGTVNTGELFF
size: NA; J: TRBJ1-1; V: TRBV13; D: NA; DNA: TGTGCCAGCAGCTTAGGCCACAGGGAAGGATCTGAAGCTTTCTTT; CDR3: CASSLGHREGSEAFF
size: NA; J: TRBJ1-2; V: TRBV18; D: NA; DNA: TGTGCCAGCTCACTCTCTCGGGACACCGCCACCCCGGGCTACACCTTC; CDR3: CASSLSRDTATPGYTF
size: NA; J: TRBJ2-3; V: TRBV2; D: NA; DNA: TGTGCCAGCAGTGGACTGCGCACAGATACGCAGTATTTT; CDR3: CASSGLRTDTQYF
size: NA; J: TRBJ2-1; V: TRBV5-8; D: NA; DNA: TGTGCCAGCAGCTCTACGGTATACAATGAGCAGTTCTTC; CDR3: CASSSTVYNEQFF
size: once; J: TRBJ2-1; V: TRBV18; D: NA; DNA: TGTGCCAGCTCACCATTTCTTTCAGGGGAGGGAAGCAATGAGCAGTTCTTC; CDR3: CASSPFLSGEGSNEQFF
size: NA; J: TRBJ2-6; V: TRBV23-1; D: NA; DNA: TGCGCCAGCAGTCAAGGCAGGGAGGCCTCTGGGGCCAACGTCCTGACTTTC; CDR3: CASSQGREASGANVLTF
size: NA; J: TRBJ2-7; V: TRBV21-1; D: NA; DNA: TGTGCCAGCAGCAAAGTGAGTGGCAGGGGGTTCCCCTCCTACGAGCAGTACTTC; CDR3: CASSKVSGRGFPSYEQYF
size: NA; J: TRBJ1-1; V: TRBV19; D: NA; DNA: TGTGCCAGTAGTATTCCGTCGTCGGACAATACTGAAGCTTTCTTT; CDR3: CASSIPSSDNTEAFF
size: NA; J: TRBJ1-5; V: TRBV19; D: NA; DNA: TGTGCCAGTAGTACCAGGGGAGAGAGCAATCAGCCCCAGCATTTT; CDR3: CASSTRGESNQPQHF
size: once; J: TRBJ1-4; V: TRBV27; D: TRBD1; DNA: TGTGCCAGCAGTCCGGGACAGTATGAAAAACTGTTTTTT; CDR3: CASSPGQYEKLFF
size: NA; J: TRBJ2-5; V: TRBV5-1; D: TRBD1; DNA: TGCGCCAGCAGCTACGCGACAGGGGGCAGTGAGACCCAGTACTTC; CDR3: CASSYATGGSETQYF
size: NA; J: TRBJ1-2; V: TRBV12-3/TRBV12-4; D: NA; DNA: TGTGCCAGCAACCAGGGTTTTAACTATGGCTACACCTTC; CDR3: CASNQGFNYGYTF
size: NA; J: TRBJ1-5; V: TRBV12-3/TRBV12-4; D: NA; DNA: TGTGCCAGCAGTTTCCCCCCGAATCAGCCCCAGCATTTT; CDR3: CASSFPPNQPQHF
size: NA; J: TRBJ1-5; V: TRBV6-4; D: NA; DNA: TGTGCCAGCAGTGTACAGCCTAATCAGCCCCAGCATTTT; CDR3: CASSVQPNQPQHF
size: NA; J: TRBJ2-1; V: TRBV10-3; D: NA; DNA: TGTGCCATCAGTGAGCCGGGGATTCGGAATGAGCAGTTCTTC; CDR3: CAISEPGIRNEQFF
size: NA; J: TRBJ2-5; V: TRBV7-2; D: NA; DNA: TGTGCCAGCAGCTTAGGGAGGGGCGGGCGCATCCAAGAGACCCAGTACTTC; CDR3: CASSLGRGGRIQETQYF
size: NA; J: TRBJ1-1; V: TRBV9; D: NA; DNA: TGTGCCAGCAGCGTGGTTGGGGGGTGGCTCACTGAAGCTTTCTTT; CDR3: CASSVVGGWLTEAFF
size: NA; J: TRBJ2-2; V: TRBV19; D: TRBD1; DNA: TGTGCCAGTCGATACGGGACAGGGTCTACCGGGGAGCTGTTTTTT; CDR3: CASRYGTGSTGELFF
size: NA; J: TRBJ2-7; V: TRBV25-1; D: NA; DNA: TGTGCCAGCAGTGAGGACATTTACACCTACGAGCAGTACTTC; CDR3: CASSEDIYTYEQYF
size: NA; J: TRBJ2-1; V: TRBV28; D: TRBD2; DNA: TGTGCCAGCAAGGAACGACTAGCGGGCTACAATGAGCAGTTCTTC; CDR3: CASKERLAGYNEQFF
size: once; J: TRBJ2-7; V: TRBV10-3; D: NA; DNA: TGTGCCATCAGTGAGAGAGGGCTGGGATACGAGCAGTACTTC; CDR3: CAISERGLGYEQYF
size: once; J: TRBJ1-5; V: TRBV10-3; D: NA; DNA: TGTGCCATCAGTGCGGACACAATCAATCAGCCCCAGCATTTT; CDR3: CAISADTINQPQHF
size: NA; J: TRBJ1-1; V: TRBV7-2; D: NA; DNA: TGTGCCAGCACTTTTTCTATGAACACTGAAGCTTTCTTT; CDR3: CASTFSMNTEAFF
size: NA; J: TRBJ2-2; V: TRBV5-1; D: NA; DNA: TGCGCCAGCAGCTCAGCTCGGACAGACACCGGGGAGCTGTTTTTT; CDR3: CASSSARTDTGELFF
size: once; J: TRBJ1-5; V: TRBV6-1; D: NA; DNA: TGTGCCAGCAGTGAATACCCGGGGCCCCAGCATTTT; CDR3: CASSEYPGPQHF
size: NA; J: TRBJ1-1; V: TRBV19; D: TRBD1; DNA: TGTGCCAGTGGGACAGAACCTTCGAACACTGAAGCTTTCTTT; CDR3: CASGTEPSNTEAFF
size: NA; J: TRBJ2-5; V: TRBV3-1/TRBV3-2; D: TRBD2; DNA: TGTGCCAGCAGCCGCAGGACTAGCTCCCAAGAGACCCAGTACTTC; CDR3: CASSRRTSSQETQYF
size: NA; J: TRBJ2-3; V: TRBV24-1; D: TRBD2; DNA: TGTGCCACCAGTGATCCTAGCGGGGGCACAGATACGCAGTATTTT; CDR3: CATSDPSGGTDTQYF
size: once; J: TRBJ2-3; V: TRBV18; D: TRBD1; DNA: TGTGCCAGCTCACCGCAGGGGGCATTAACAGATACGCAGTATTTT; CDR3: CASSPQGALTDTQYF
size: NA; J: TRBJ1-4; V: TRBV4-2; D: NA; DNA: TGTGCCAGCAGCCAAGGGGAGGGCTTGGGTGAAAAACTGTTTTTT; CDR3: CASSQGEGLGEKLFF
size: NA; J: TRBJ2-3; V: TRBV6-5; D: NA; DNA: TGTGCCAGCAGCAGGACAGCTTCACAAGATACGCAGTATTTT; CDR3: CASSRTASQDTQYF
size: NA; J: TRBJ2-7; V: TRBV28; D: NA; DNA: TGTGCCAGCACCCCTCAGGAGGGGGGGCGCGAGCAGTACTTC; CDR3: CASTPQEGGREQYF
size: NA; J: TRBJ2-5; V: TRBV6-5; D: NA; DNA: TGTGCCAGCAGTTCCTCGACTCTCCCTGAGACCCAGTACTTC; CDR3: CASSSSTLPETQYF
size: once; J: TRBJ1-5; V: TRBV4-1; D: TRBD1; DNA: TGCGCCAGCAGCCAGGGACAGTATAGCAATCAGCCCCAGCATTTT; CDR3: CASSQGQYSNQPQHF
size: NA; J: TRBJ2-5; V: TRBV11-2; D: NA; DNA: TGTGCCAGCAGCTTCATCCGGGGGGCTCAGAGGGGGACCCAGTACTTC; CDR3: CASSFIRGAQRGTQYF
size: NA; J: TRBJ1-5; V: TRBV28; D: NA; DNA: TGTGCCAGCAGTCCGCCGGGGGGGGGCTATCAGCCCCAGCATTTT; CDR3: CASSPPGGGYQPQHF
size: NA; J: TRBJ1-1; V: TRBV19; D: TRBD1; DNA: TGTGCCAGTAGTACCATGGGGACAGGGTATAGGAAGTACACTGAAGCTTTCTTT; CDR3: CASSTMGTGYRKYTEAFF
size: once; J: TRBJ1-5; V: TRBV7-9; D: NA; DNA: TGTGCCAGCAGCTTAACGGGGGGAGAGACCCAGCATTTT; CDR3: CASSLTGGETQHF
size: once; J: TRBJ2-1; V: TRBV29-1; D: NA; DNA: TGCAGCGTTGATCCCGGGTCCTATGAGCAGTTCTTC; CDR3: CSVDPGSYEQFF
size: NA; J: TRBJ1-6; V: TRBV27; D: NA; DNA: TGTGCCAGCAGTTTCGGGGGGACGGTTAATTCACCCCTCCACTTT; CDR3: CASSFGGTVNSPLHF
size: NA; J: TRBJ2-7; V: TRBV10-3; D: TRBD1; DNA: TGTGCCATCAGCGCTGACAGGGCCCACTACGAGCAGTACTTC; CDR3: CAISADRAHYEQYF
size: NA; J: TRBJ2-3; V: TRBV30; D: TRBD2; DNA: TGTGCTGCGGGGGGGGCAGGGGATACGCAGTATTTT; CDR3: CAAGGAGDTQYF
size: NA; J: TRBJ1-2; V: TRBV28; D: NA; DNA: TGTGCCAGCAGTTTCGAAGCATACTATGGCTACACCTTC; CDR3: CASSFEAYYGYTF
size: NA; J: TRBJ2-5; V: TRBV4-2; D: TRBD2; DNA: TGTGCCAGCAGCCCGCAGACTAGCGGGGGGGCCGGAGAGACCCAGTACTTC; CDR3: CASSPQTSGGAGETQYF
size: NA; J: TRBJ2-1; V: TRBV3-1/TRBV3-2; D: TRBD2; DNA: TGTGCCAGCAGTCTGACTAGCGGTAGGCCACATGAGCAGTTCTTC; CDR3: CASSLTSGRPHEQFF
size: once; J: TRBJ2-5; V: TRBV4-1; D: TRBD1; DNA: TGCGCCAGCAGCCCCTACAGGGGGCCAGAGACCCAGTACTTC; CDR3: CASSPYRGPETQYF
size: NA; J: TRBJ2-2; V: TRBV7-2; D: TRBD2; DNA: TGTGCCAGCAGCACTAGCGGGGGGCGGGACACCGGGGAGCTGTTTTTT; CDR3: CASSTSGGRDTGELFF
size: NA; J: TRBJ2-6; V: TRBV4-2; D: NA; DNA: TGTGCCAGCAGCCAGCCGGGATCTGGTGCCAACGTCCTGACTTTC; CDR3: CASSQPGSGANVLTF
size: NA; J: TRBJ2-1; V: TRBV6-4; D: TRBD1; DNA: TGTGCCAGTTCCTTACAGGGGGCGGCCCCCAATGAGCAGTTCTTC; CDR3: CASSLQGAAPNEQFF
size: NA; J: TRBJ2-3; V: TRBV5-8; D: TRBD1; DNA: TGTGCCAGCAGCTCCGGGACAGAGACAGATACGCAGTATTTT; CDR3: CASSSGTETDTQYF
size: NA; J: TRBJ2-2; V: TRBV27; D: TRBD1; DNA: TGTGCCAGCAGTTTATATACGGACAGGGTTGGGGAGCTGTTTTTT; CDR3: CASSLYTDRVGELFF